Listed below are T cell receptor beta chains from one sample, sequenced in a study of control samples from healthy donors and cancer patients. Measured with immunoSEQ multiplex PCR; TCRdb has only the in-frame clones, and not every one. Of about 110,000 clones listed, approximately 82% were seen once; the top ten hold 6% to 8%. The sample consisted of blood. The receptors come from a man between 18 and 35 years old in good health. Both conserved end residues are part of each CDR3. Each record gives: clone size, J gene, CDR3 length, D gene, V gene, CDR3 protein, CDR3 DNA. D genes are given only for firm matches. Size values are once, few and many counts, or a class for expanded clones, and some rows have none.

NA TRBJ1-2 18 NA TRBV4-3 CASSQESNTYLRNYGYTF TGCGCCAGCAGCCAAGAGTCAAACACTTACCTCAGAAACTATGGCTACACCTTC
once TRBJ2-7 13 NA TRBV6-6 CASRISGSLGQYF TGTGCCAGCAGGATTTCAGGGAGTCTAGGGCAGTACTTC
NA TRBJ2-1 16 NA TRBV6-1 CASSEIGRSSYNEQFF TGTGCCAGCAGTGAAATCGGGCGGAGCTCCTACAATGAGCAGTTCTTC
NA TRBJ1-1 12 NA TRBV29-1 CSVEQANTEAFF TGCAGCGTTGAACAGGCGAACACTGAAGCTTTCTTT
NA TRBJ1-1 12 NA TRBV29-1 CSARRVDTEAFF TGCAGCGCTCGGAGGGTCGACACTGAAGCTTTCTTT
once TRBJ1-2 11 NA TRBV20-1 CRGGDNYGYTF TGCAGGGGGGGGGACAACTATGGCTACACCTTC
NA TRBJ2-5 15 TRBD2 TRBV3-1/TRBV3-2 CASSLEERGVETQYF TGTGCCAGCAGCCTGGAGGAGCGGGGGGTAGAGACCCAGTACTTC
NA TRBJ2-7 13 TRBD1 TRBV18 CASSPNRDSEQYF TGTGCCAGCTCACCGAACCGGGACAGCGAGCAGTACTTC
many TRBJ2-7 17 NA TRBV11-2 CASSPLAREKRSYEQYF TGTGCCAGCAGCCCCCTTGCCCGGGAGAAAAGATCCTACGAGCAGTACTTC
NA TRBJ2-1 15 NA TRBV5-1 CASMRYGESYNEQFF TGCGCCAGTATGCGTTACGGGGAATCCTACAATGAGCAGTTCTTC
NA TRBJ2-2 14 NA TRBV10-2 CASSSRQFTGELFF TGCGCCAGCAGTTCCCGACAGTTCACCGGGGAGCTGTTTTTT
NA TRBJ1-2 13 NA TRBV9 CASRQDSNYGYTF TGTGCCAGCAGACAGGACAGTAACTATGGCTACACCTTC
NA TRBJ1-2 14 NA TRBV4-1 CASSVVGEVNGYTF TGCGCCAGCAGCGTAGTAGGGGAGGTTAATGGCTACACCTTC
NA TRBJ1-4 16 TRBD1 TRBV27 CASRHMQGAANEKLFF TGTGCCAGCAGGCACATGCAGGGGGCGGCTAATGAAAAACTGTTTTTT
once TRBJ2-5 14 NA TRBV6-5 CASTLKSSKETQYF TGTGCCAGCACACTAAAAAGCTCGAAAGAGACCCAGTACTTC
NA TRBJ1-1 14 TRBD1 TRBV2 CASKTGAANTEAFF TGTGCCAGCAAAACAGGGGCGGCCAACACTGAAGCTTTCTTT
NA TRBJ1-3 15 TRBD1 TRBV10-2 CASSGDRFSGNTIYF TGCGCCAGCAGTGGGGACAGGTTCTCTGGAAACACCATATATTTT
few TRBJ2-5 16 NA TRBV4-2 CASSQDTNLDGETQYF TGTGCCAGCAGCCAAGATACAAACCTAGACGGAGAGACCCAGTACTTC
few TRBJ2-1 16 TRBD2 TRBV10-2 CASSEFLASGANEQFF TGCGCCAGCAGTGAGTTTTTGGCTAGCGGGGCGAATGAGCAGTTCTTC
NA TRBJ1-1 13 TRBD1 TRBV19 CASRWTGVTEAFF TGTGCCAGTAGATGGACAGGGGTTACTGAAGCTTTCTTT
NA TRBJ1-5 15 TRBD1 TRBV28 CASSLGTGRDQPQHF TGTGCCAGCAGTTTAGGGACAGGGAGAGATCAGCCCCAGCATTTT
NA TRBJ2-5 17 TRBD2 TRBV5-5 CASSFDSRGGVSETQYF TGTGCCAGCAGCTTTGATTCACGGGGGGGCGTCTCAGAGACCCAGTACTTC
NA TRBJ2-3 15 TRBD2 TRBV7-2 CASSLELAGADTQYF TGTGCCAGCAGCTTAGAACTAGCGGGGGCAGATACGCAGTATTTT
NA TRBJ1-1 16 TRBD1 TRBV6-4 CASSDSPGGACTEAFF TGTGCCAGCAGTGACTCCCCAGGGGGCGCGTGCACTGAAGCTTTCTTT
NA TRBJ2-1 16 TRBD2 TRBV6-6 CASSYGASGGTYEQFF TGTGCCAGCAGTTACGGGGCCAGCGGGGGTACGTATGAGCAGTTCTTC
NA TRBJ2-1 13 NA TRBV2 CASRRGGDNEQFF TGTGCCAGCAGGAGGGGGGGGGACAATGAGCAGTTCTTC
NA TRBJ1-2 14 NA TRBV4-3 CASSQDRRLGGYTF TGCGCCAGCAGCCAAGATCGGCGGCTTGGCGGCTACACCTTC
NA TRBJ1-6 17 NA TRBV3-1/TRBV3-2 CASSQEPDRFRNSPLHF TGTGCCAGCAGCCAAGAACCAGATCGGTTTAGAAATTCACCCCTCCACTTT
NA TRBJ2-5 14 NA TRBV7-7 CASSPSDSQETQYF TGTGCTAGCAGCCCCTCCGATTCACAAGAGACCCAGTACTTC
few TRBJ1-2 13 TRBD1 TRBV19 CASSQSGGGGYTF TGTGCCAGTAGTCAGTCAGGGGGCGGTGGCTACACCTTC
NA TRBJ2-5 14 NA TRBV7-2 CASSLGHSTETQYF TGTGCCAGCAGCTTAGGGCATAGTACGGAGACCCAGTACTTC
few TRBJ2-3 16 NA TRBV24-1 CATSGPSGASTDTQYF TGTGCCACCAGTGGTCCCTCCGGTGCTAGCACAGATACGCAGTATTTT
NA TRBJ2-7 13 NA TRBV28 CASSLVRQPEQYF TGTGCCAGCAGTTTAGTTAGGCAGCCCGAGCAGTACTTC
NA TRBJ2-5 14 TRBD1 TRBV3-1/TRBV3-2 CASSFWTGGETQYF TGTGCCAGCAGCTTTTGGACAGGGGGAGAGACCCAGTACTTC
NA TRBJ1-2 14 NA TRBV18 CASSPSTGSGGYTF TGTGCCAGCTCACCAAGTACAGGGAGTGGTGGCTACACCTTC
NA TRBJ2-1 15 NA TRBV6-6 CASSYFTRASNEQFF TGTGCCAGCAGTTACTTCACTAGGGCAAGCAATGAGCAGTTCTTC
NA TRBJ1-2 16 NA TRBV7-8 CASSPNPTVRNYGYTF TGTGCCAGCAGCCCCAACCCGACAGTGAGGAACTATGGCTACACCTTC
NA TRBJ2-2 15 TRBD2 TRBV7-7 CATRIAGGQTGELFF TGTGCTACCCGTATAGCGGGGGGGCAAACCGGGGAGCTGTTTTTT
few TRBJ1-1 16 NA TRBV25-1 CASSETRGPPNTEAFF TGTGCCAGCAGTGAAACCCGAGGCCCGCCGAACACTGAAGCTTTCTTT
NA TRBJ1-5 15 NA TRBV28 CASNLPGYSNQPQHF TGTGCCAGCAATCTCCCGGGGTATAGCAATCAGCCCCAGCATTTT
NA TRBJ2-7 12 NA TRBV3-1/TRBV3-2 CASSRDRYEQYF TGTGCCAGCAGCAGGGACCGCTACGAGCAGTACTTC
NA TRBJ2-5 18 TRBD1 TRBV19 CASRTGTGALQGRETQYF TGTGCCAGTAGGACCGGGACAGGAGCCCTCCAAGGCCGAGAGACCCAGTACTTC
NA TRBJ2-7 14 TRBD1 TRBV13 CASSSDRGSYEQYF TGTGCCAGCAGCTCGGACAGGGGGTCCTACGAGCAGTACTTC
NA TRBJ1-6 14 NA TRBV5-1 CASSLGGQNSPLHF TGCGCCAGCAGCTTAGGAGGGCAGAATTCACCCCTCCACTTT
NA TRBJ2-6 17 NA TRBV30 CAWSDGGRLSGANVLTF TGTGCCTGGAGTGATGGGGGGCGCCTTTCTGGGGCCAACGTCCTGACTTTC
NA TRBJ1-1 12 NA TRBV6-5 CASSPQGSEAFF TGTGCCAGCAGTCCCCAGGGCTCCGAGGCTTTCTTT
NA TRBJ1-2 14 NA TRBV15 CATSRVQALYGYTF TGTGCCACCAGCAGAGTCCAGGCCCTATATGGCTACACCTTC
NA TRBJ2-6 16 NA TRBV28 CASTSLATGGANVLTF TGTGCCAGCACCTCCCTGGCTACAGGGGGGGCCAACGTCCTGACTTTC
NA TRBJ2-2 17 NA TRBV9 CASSAPQENANTGELFF TGTGCCAGCAGCGCGCCTCAGGAGAACGCGAACACCGGGGAGCTGTTTTTT
few TRBJ1-3 14 NA TRBV28 CASSPADIGNTIYF TGTGCCAGCAGTCCAGCTGACATCGGAAACACCATATATTTT
few TRBJ1-1 13 NA TRBV9 CASSVVGKTEAFF TGTGCCAGCAGCGTGGTGGGGAAAACTGAAGCTTTCTTT
NA TRBJ2-7 14 NA TRBV5-5 CASSLGAIPYEQYF TGTGCCAGCAGCTTGGGGGCCATTCCCTACGAGCAGTACTTC
NA TRBJ1-1 14 TRBD1 TRBV7-2 CASSRQGGSTEAFF TGTGCCAGCAGTCGCCAGGGGGGAAGCACTGAAGCTTTCTTT
NA TRBJ2-7 14 NA TRBV19 CASSRDTLSYEQYF TGTGCCAGTAGTCGGGACACCCTTTCCTACGAGCAGTACTTC
NA TRBJ2-2 14 TRBD2 TRBV11-3 CASSRGTSGGRLFF TGTGCCAGCAGCCGGGGGACTAGCGGGGGACGCCTGTTTTTT
once TRBJ1-4 14 NA TRBV27 CASSLQGLGEKLFF TGTGCCAGCAGTTTACAGGGGTTGGGTGAAAAACTGTTTTTT
NA TRBJ1-6 12 NA TRBV6-5 CASRRGDSPLHF TGTGCCAGCAGGAGGGGGGATTCACCCCTCCACTTT
NA TRBJ2-7 12 TRBD1 TRBV10-3 CATQGQSYEQYF TGTGCCACGCAGGGACAGTCCTACGAGCAGTACTTC
NA TRBJ2-7 12 NA TRBV6-5 CATQRQGHEQYF TGTGCCACCCAACGCCAGGGGCACGAGCAGTACTTC